Shown below are 8 T cell receptor beta chains from a single sample sequenced in a study of OX40 agonist ivuxolimab in advanced cancers. The protocol was immunoSEQ multiplex PCR, while the TCRdb copy is restricted to in-frame clones and leaves out a portion. The repertoire has under 75,000 clones, 80% to 95% of them found once; the top ten carry over 6%. Specimen: CD4+ or CD8+ T cells sorted from blood, collected in a trial of the OX40 agonist ivuxolimab. These TCRs come from an adult with an advanced solid tumor such as melanoma, head and neck, liver or kidney cancer.

The chain recombines TRBV2 with TRBJ1-3; D is undetermined. CDR3 size: 16 residues. Per germline, CDR1 SNHLY and CDR2 FYNNEI. V was cut by 7 bases and J by 0 bases, with 16 bases left in between. DNA of the CDR3: TGTGCCAGCACACATAGGACGGGCTACTCTGGAAACACCATATATTTT. Its protein product is CASTHRTGYSGNTIYF. The entire variable domain, with the rest obtained from reference TRBV2 and TRBJ1-3, is as follows: EPEVTQTPSHQVTQMGQEVILRCVPISNHLYFYWYRQILGQKVEFLVSFYNNEISEKSEIFDDQFSVERPDGSNFTLKIRSTKLEDSAMYFCASTHRTGYSGNTIYFGEGSWLTVV.

The rearrangement uses TRBV6-5 and TRBJ1-2; the D is unclear. Germline V lookup: CDR1 MNHEY, CDR2 SVGAGI. The CDR3 has 14 residues. The ends were cut back, 3 bases at V and 5 bases at J, with 13 bases in the middle. CDR3: CASSYGEASYGYTF. DNA of the CDR3: TGTGCCAGCAGTTATGGGGAGGCTAGTTATGGCTACACCTTC.

The J gene is TRBJ1-2, the V gene TRBV27; tentatively, D is TRBD1 (5 bases). The germline CDR1 and CDR2 sequences are MNHEY and SMNVEV (reference sequence). This CDR3 is built from 12 residues. The germline V and J ends were trimmed by 5 bases and 8 bases, with 12 bases remaining between them. The CDR3 loop is CASSEGAGGYTF. CDR3 sequence (DNA): TGTGCCAGCAGTGAAGGAGCAGGGGGCTACACCTTC.

V gene TRBV7-9 combines with J gene TRBJ2-7; D remains ambiguous. The CDR3 is made up of 13 amino acids. Germline V gene lookup returns CDR1 SEHNR and CDR2 FQNEAQ (reference sequence). Trimming shortened V by 2 bases and J by 0 bases, and 5 bases separated the two germline ends. The CDR3: CASSLPNSYEQYF. The CDR3 region has the DNA TGTGCCAGCAGCTTACCCAACTCCTACGAGCAGTACTTC. The full variable domain, its missing parts supplied by reference TRBV7-9 and TRBJ2-7, is DTGVSQNPRHKITKRGQNVTFRCDPISEHNRLYWYRQTLGQGPEFLTYFQNEAQLEKSRLLSDRFSAERPKGSFSTLEIQRTEQGDSAMYLCASSLPNSYEQYFGPGTRLTVT.

The CDR3 reads CASSQDWVGNGELFF. The CDR3 DNA reads as TGCGCCAGCAGCCAAGATTGGGTGGGGAACGGGGAGCTGTTTTTT. The rearrangement links TRBV4-3 to TRBJ2-2; D is undetermined. The CDR3 covers 15 residues. The germline V and J ends were trimmed by 0 bases and 7 bases, with 12 bases remaining between them. Germline V gives CDR1 LGHNA, CDR2 YSLEER.

The rearrangement uses TRBV6-5 and TRBJ1-5; no clear D. The CDR3 runs to 15 residues. Trimming shortened V by 5 bases and J by 0 bases, and 11 bases separated the two germline ends. Germline lookup yields CDR1 MNHEY and CDR2 SVGAGI. The CDR3 region is CASSTSLGSNQPQHF. The CDR3 nucleotides read TGTGCCAGCAGTACCTCTCTCGGTAGCAATCAGCCCCAGCATTTT.

A few counts support this clone. V is TRBV9 and J is TRBJ1-1; no clear D gene. Deletions cut 3 bases from V and 5 bases from J, with 14 bases between. There are 14 residues in the CDR3. Germline values: CDR1 SGDLS, CDR2 YYNGEE. CDR3 loop: CASSGQVGATEAFF. CDR3 DNA: TGTGCCAGCAGCGGGCAGGTGGGCGCTACTGAAGCTTTCTTT.

The chain couples TRBV6-4 to TRBJ1-4; D is undetermined. Trimming removed 0 bases at V and 5 bases at J, with 4 bases between. Germline assignment: CDR1 MRHNA and CDR2 SNTAGT. This CDR3 comprises 13 residues. The CDR3 reads CASSDSDNEKLFF. CDR3 bases: TGTGCCAGCAGTGACTCGGACAATGAAAAACTGTTTTTT.